Each of the 18 T cell receptor beta chains below was sequenced from the same sample in a study of CD8 T cells in Susac syndrome (dated by TCRdb to about 2019). The method behind the library was the immunoSEQ multiplex PCR assay. RNA was extracted using the RNeasy kit, and about 0.45 to 1 microgram was reverse transcribed with random hexamers. TCRdb reanalyzed the raw reads on its own, using fastp at Q25 for trimming and MiXCR for clone calling, and kept in-frame beta chains. Under each unique CDR3 protein, matching rows form one entry showing the most common genes and DNA. The sample table records under 110,000 distinct CDR3 sequences; roughly 95% of these occur just once. 0.41% of the sample is taken by the ten largest. The sequenced sample consisted of CD8+ T cells from PBMCs. These receptor sequences come from a human donor with Susac syndrome.

This sequence joins TRBV9 and TRBJ2-2; 7 nucleotides align to TRBD2. This CDR3 spans 13 amino acids. V gave up 5 bases and J gave up 4 bases; unmatched junction bases: 2. CDR1 is SGDLS, CDR2 YYNGEE, per germline. The CDR3 reads CASRGTITGELFF. The CDR3 DNA follows: TGTGCCAGCAGGGGGACTATCACCGGGGAGCTGTTTTTT.

The V gene is TRBV20-1, the J gene TRBJ1-1; weak D call: TRBD1 (5 bases). V was clipped by 5 bases and J by 5 bases, with 18 bases between them. CDR1 and CDR2 (germline): DFQATT, SNEGSKA (reference sequence). The CDR3 totals 14 residues. The CDR3 region has the DNA TGCAGTGCTCGGACCTTACCTGGGGGGACTGAAGCTTTCTTT. Translating gives CSARTLPGGTEAFF.

This chain joins TRBV9 and TRBJ1-6; TRBD1 matches 9 bases. CDR1 is SGDLS, CDR2 YYNGEE, per germline. The junction had 1 base not matched to a gene; V was cut back by 3 bases and J by 6 bases. The CDR3 extends over 14 amino acids. The CDR3: CASSGTGVNSPLHF. The CDR3 DNA reads TGTGCCAGCAGCGGGACAGGGGTTAATTCACCCCTCCACTTT.

This chain joins TRBV29-1 and TRBJ1-1; perhaps TRBD1 as D (5 bases). The germline V and J ends were trimmed by 8 bases and 2 bases, with 15 bases remaining between them. This CDR3 has 13 residues. Germline CDR1 reads SQVTM; CDR2 reads ANQGSEA. The CDR3 DNA reads TGCAGCTCCGGGGGGGTGGACAACACTGAAGCTTTCTTT. It codes for CSSGGVDNTEAFF.

The chain couples TRBV20-1 to TRBJ1-4, with D maybe TRBD1 (5 bases). V dropped 0 bases and J dropped 10 bases, with 6 bases sitting between them. CDR3 length: 11 residues. CDR1 and CDR2 (germline): DFQATT, SNEGSKA (reference sequence). The CDR3 spells CSARDQGKLFF. In DNA, the CDR3 is TGCAGTGCTAGAGACCAGGGAAAACTGTTTTTT.

The chain links TRBV9 to TRBJ1-2; no firm D call. CDR1 and CDR2 (germline): SGDLS, YYNGEE. V was shortened by 1 base and J by 7 bases, with 8 bases between the two germline ends. This CDR3 spans 12 amino acids. The CDR3 loop reads CASSVRSGGYTF. In DNA form, the CDR3 reads TGTGCCAGCAGCGTAAGATCGGGTGGCTACACCTTC.

A single count supports this clonotype. The chain is built from TRBV19 and TRBJ2-7; D could derive from TRBD1 or TRBD2 (5 bases each). CDR3 length: 11 amino acids. Trimming took off 4 bases at V and 6 bases at J, with 7 bases between the two ends. CDR1 is LNHDA and CDR2 is SQIVND in the germline V gene (reference sequence). The CDR3: CASSTGGEQYF. CDR3 sequence (DNA): TGTGCCAGTAGTACTGGGGGCGAGCAGTACTTC.

The gene calls are TRBV20-1 and TRBJ2-1; 9 bases are a match to TRBD2. V trimming: 6 bases; J trimming: 7 bases; junction bases outside the gene matches: 10. Germline CDR1 reads DFQATT; CDR2 reads SNEGSKA (reference sequence). The CDR3 consists of 14 residues. The CDR3 here is CSASRGGGGNEQFF. CDR3 nucleotides: TGCAGTGCATCCCGCGGCGGGGGGGGTAATGAGCAGTTCTTC.

The CDR3 here is CASSLGGIEQYF. The CDR3 DNA is TGTGCCAGCAGCCTGGGGGGGATCGAGCAGTACTTC. The rearrangement uses TRBV4-2 and TRBJ2-7, with 7 positions matching TRBD2. Looked up from germline, CDR1 is LGHNA and CDR2 is YNFKEQ. After removal of 4 bases from V and 6 bases from J, the junction contained 3 bases not matched to a gene. The CDR3 has 12 amino acids.

The chain uses TRBV5-4 and TRBJ1-4, with D possibly matching TRBD1 (5 bases). With 3 bases removed from V and 5 bases from J, the gap between germline ends came to 11 bases. The germline CDR1 and CDR2 sequences are SGHNT and YYREEE (reference sequence). The CDR3 has 14 amino acids. CDR3 sequence (DNA): TGTGCCAGCAGCTACAGGTCTTCCAATGAAAAACTGTTTTTT. Protein product: CASSYRSSNEKLFF.

J is TRBJ2-1 and V is TRBV7-3; D not certain. Trimming removed 2 bases from V and 0 bases from J, with 8 bases in between. Germline V gene lookup returns CDR1 SGHTA and CDR2 FQGTGA. The CDR3 is made up of 15 amino acids. CDR3 DNA sequence: TGTGCCAGCAGCTTAGGCCACCCCTCCTACAATGAGCAGTTCTTC. This translates into CASSLGHPSYNEQFF.

The chain combines TRBV5-4 with TRBJ1-1, with D tentatively TRBD1 (5 bases). The germline V and J ends were trimmed by 4 bases and 7 bases, with 11 bases remaining between them. Looked up from germline, CDR1 is SGHNT and CDR2 is YYREEE (reference sequence). The CDR3 sequence is 12 residues long. This CDR3 is CASSAQGNEAFF. The CDR3 nucleotides read TGTGCCAGCAGCGCCCAGGGAAATGAAGCTTTCTTT. Full variable domain (rest looked up from reference TRBV5-4 and TRBJ1-1): ETGVTQSPTHLIKTRGQQVTLRCSSQSGHNTVSWYQQALGQGPQFIFQYYREEENGRGNFPPRFSGLQFPNYSSELNVNALELDDSALYLCASSAQGNEAFFGQGTRLTVV.

This clonotype has a single count. This chain uses TRBV15 with TRBJ2-1, with 11 bases that match TRBD2. The CDR3 totals 15 residues. V lost 0 bases to trimming and J lost 7 bases; unmatched junction nucleotides: 2. Germline lookup yields CDR1 LNHNV and CDR2 YYDKDF (reference sequence). The CDR3 coding sequence is TGTGCCACCAGCAGAGACCGGACTAGCGGGAATGAGCAGTTCTTC. Its translation: CATSRDRTSGNEQFF.

This clonotype turned up a few times. The chain couples TRBV6-5 to TRBJ2-7; a possible D gene is TRBD1 (6 bases). The CDR3 contains 14 residues. From germline, CDR1 is MNHEY and CDR2 SVGAGI. Trimming left V 0 bases short and J 4 bases short, with 10 bases between. This CDR3 reads CASSYSGAGYEQYF. CDR3 bases: TGTGCCAGCAGTTACTCGGGGGCAGGGTACGAGCAGTACTTC.

The genes are TRBV9 and TRBJ1-1; TRBD1 agrees at 7 bases. The CDR3 runs to 19 residues. Germline V gene lookup returns CDR1 SGDLS and CDR2 YYNGEE. Losses at the gene ends were 0 bases for V and 0 bases for J; bases not matched to a gene: 14. CDR3 residues: CASSVEVQGVGRMNTEAFF. The CDR3 nucleotides are TGTGCCAGCAGCGTAGAGGTCCAGGGGGTTGGGCGTATGAACACTGAAGCTTTCTTT.

This chain connects TRBV20-1 to TRBJ1-6, with 8 bases aligning to TRBD1. Germline CDR1 and CDR2: DFQATT and SNEGSKA (reference sequence). The CDR3 extends over 16 amino acids. With 3 bases clipped from V and 2 bases from J, the junction kept 6 bases outside the gene matches. DNA for the CDR3: TGCAGTGCTAGGAAAGACAGGGGCCCCTATAATTCACCCCTCCACTTT. Protein product: CSARKDRGPYNSPLHF.

The chain recombines TRBV2 with TRBJ2-1; D may be TRBD2 (10 bases). The CDR3 totals 15 residues. Germline CDR1 reads SNHLY; CDR2 reads FYNNEI. Trimming left V 10 bases short and J 7 bases short, with 23 bases between. The CDR3 here is CATSELAGQGNEQFF. DNA of the CDR3: TGTGCCACGTCCGAACTAGCGGGACAGGGAAATGAGCAGTTCTTC.

This chain joins TRBV4-2 and TRBJ2-2, with TRBD2 matching 11 bases. Germline-derived CDR1 and CDR2 are LGHNA and YNFKEQ. This CDR3 region has 15 residues. J gave up 7 bases and V 3 bases, and 4 bases lay outside the gene matches. CDR3 protein: CASSQELAGVGELFF. CDR3 DNA: TGTGCCAGCAGCCAGGAACTAGCGGGGGTCGGGGAGCTGTTTTTT.